The 20 T cell receptor beta chains in this list originate from one sample, sequenced in a study of cytomegalovirus exposure and HLA in healthy donors. The PCR was carried out with 60 Vbeta primers and 13 Jbeta primers. The data were produced by immunoSEQ multiplex PCR, yet TCRdb's version contains in-frame clones alone and is incomplete. The table has 130,000 to 150,000 clones, around 80% seen once. Sequenced: PBMCs. The source of these receptors is a woman aged 60-75 years in good health and CMV-seropositive.

The V gene is TRBV28, the J gene TRBJ2-5, with 9 bases fitting TRBD2. CDR3 length: 14 amino acids. The V gene end was trimmed by 2 bases and the J gene end by 2 bases; junction bases not matched to a gene: 0. Germline V gives CDR1 MDHEN, CDR2 SYDVKM. As DNA, the CDR3 is TGTGCCAGCAGTTTACTAGCGGGACAAGAGACCCAGTACTTC. This codes for CASSLLAGQETQYF.

The chain employs TRBV7-9 and TRBJ2-5; 11 bases are shared with TRBD2. Germline loops: CDR1 SEHNR, CDR2 FQNEAQ (reference sequence). V gave up 6 bases and J gave up 3 bases; unmatched junction bases: 3. CDR3 size: 14 residues. CDR3 DNA sequence: TGTGCCAGCAGTCAGGGACTAGCGGAAGAGACCCAGTACTTC. It encodes CASSQGLAEETQYF.

CDR3 sequence (DNA): TGCAGCGGAAGCGGAATTTCCTACAATGAGCAGTTCTTC. Translated: CSGSGISYNEQFF. The chain carries TRBV29-1 and TRBJ2-1, with a tentative D call TRBD2 (5 bases). V dropped 7 bases and J dropped 1 base, with 11 bases sitting between them. Germline loops: CDR1 SQVTM, CDR2 ANQGSEA. This CDR3 contains 13 residues.

In this sample, this clone turned up once. V and J are TRBV29-1 and TRBJ1-1; a possible D gene is TRBD1 (6 bases). Germline V gene lookup returns CDR1 SQVTM and CDR2 ANQGSEA. The V and J ends lost 8 bases and 3 bases respectively, with 13 bases between them. The CDR3 has 12 residues. CDR3 coding DNA: TGCAGCCACCCCGGGACACACACTGAAGCTTTCTTT. Amino acids: CSHPGTHTEAFF.

The genes are TRBV27 and TRBJ2-2, with 10 nucleotides matching TRBD2. V shed 5 bases, J shed 5 bases, and the junction held 8 bases outside the gene matches. The CDR3 has 16 amino acids. The germline V gene encodes CDR1 MNHEY and CDR2 SMNVEV (reference sequence). The CDR3 sequence: CASSRQSTSGTGELFF. CDR3 bases: TGTGCCAGCAGTAGACAGTCGACTAGCGGGACCGGGGAGCTGTTTTTT.

A single count supports this clone. The V call is TRBV5-1, the J call TRBJ2-1, with TRBD2 identical over 8 bases. Germline CDR1 is SGHRS and CDR2 is YFSETQ. The CDR3 loop spans 16 amino acids. J lost 4 bases, V lost 4 bases, and 10 bases had no gene match. The CDR3 DNA follows: TGCGCCAGCAGCAGGGCAGCGGGAGAGTCGTACAATGAGCAGTTCTTC. Amino acid sequence: CASSRAAGESYNEQFF. The full variable domain, in which reference TRBV5-1 and TRBJ2-1 provide the parts outside the CDR3, is KAGVTQTPRYLIKTRGQQVTLSCSPISGHRSVSWYQQTPGQGLQFLFEYFSETQRNKGNFPGRFSGRQFSNSRSEMNVSTLELGDSALYLCASSRAAGESYNEQFFGPGTRLTVL.

The rearrangement uses TRBV28 and TRBJ2-4; no reliable D call. The germline gives CDR1 MDHEN, CDR2 SYDVKM. Trimming shortened V by 5 bases and J by 3 bases, and 14 bases separated the two germline ends. The CDR3 consists of 15 residues. CDR3 nucleotides: TGTGCCAGCAGTGCCCGCGGTGGAGTCAAAAACATTCAGTACTTC. It codes for CASSARGGVKNIQYF. Filled out from reference TRBV28 and TRBJ2-4, the complete variable domain reads DVKVTQSSRYLVKRTGEKVFLECVQDMDHENMFWYRQDPGLGLRLIYFSYDVKMKEKGDIPEGYSVSREKKERFSLILESASTNQTSMYLCASSARGGVKNIQYFGAGTRLSVL.

The chain combines TRBV28 with TRBJ2-7, with no clear D. The CDR3 has 14 amino acids. The germline V and J ends were trimmed by 5 bases and 0 bases, with 11 bases remaining between them. Germline-derived CDR1 and CDR2 are MDHEN and SYDVKM. In DNA form, the CDR3 reads TGTGCCAGCAGTGAAACAGAAACCTCCTACGAGCAGTACTTC. Protein: CASSETETSYEQYF.

The V call is TRBV5-4, the J call TRBJ2-5; D may be TRBD2 (6 bases). The J call is doubtful: the DNA matches TRBJ2-7 better. There are 15 residues in the CDR3. CDR1 is SGHNT, CDR2 YYREEE, per germline (reference sequence). The CDR3 sequence: CASSLVGAEGYEQYF. CDR3 nucleotides: TGTGCCAGCAGCTTGGTCGGAGCGGAGGGCTACGAGCAGTACTTC.

The chain uses TRBV6-5 and TRBJ2-1; D may be TRBD2 (6 bases). This CDR3 spans 15 amino acids. Trimming left V 2 bases short and J 5 bases short, with 13 bases between. Germline assignment: CDR1 MNHEY and CDR2 SVGAGI. The CDR3 DNA reads as TGTGCCAGCAGTTACAGAGGACTAATTAACAATGAGCAGTTCTTC. Translation gives CASSYRGLINNEQFF.

The CDR3 is CASSPLHLGQGSSGANVLTF. CDR3 coding DNA: TGTGCCAGCTCACCCCTTCACCTCGGGCAGGGGAGCTCTGGGGCCAACGTCCTGACTTTC. V is TRBV18 and J is TRBJ2-6; possible D gene TRBD1, 6 bases. This CDR3 contains 20 residues. The germline gives CDR1 KGHSH, CDR2 LQKENI. V was pared by 3 bases and J by 0 bases, with 21 bases between.

V is TRBV28 and J is TRBJ2-7, with no clear D. The CDR3 runs 12 residues. Germline V CDR1 and CDR2: MDHEN, SYDVKM. The V end was cut by 6 bases, the J end by 4 bases, with 10 bases between. The CDR3 DNA is TGTGCCAGCAGAACGAACACGTACGAGCAGTACTTC. Translation: CASRTNTYEQYF.

V and J are TRBV6-1 and TRBJ1-1, with D maybe TRBD1 (5 bases). This CDR3 is built from 13 residues. Germline values: CDR1 MNHNS, CDR2 SASEGT. V lost 4 bases and J 5 bases, leaving 11 bases between the germline ends. The CDR3 DNA follows: TGTGCCAGCAGTGCGGGGGGGAGGACTGAAGCTTTCTTT. Its protein is CASSAGGRTEAFF.

The gene calls are TRBV4-1 and TRBJ2-1; D remains unclear. The germline V gene encodes CDR1 MGHRA and CDR2 YSYEKL. The V end lost 0 bases, the J end lost 3 bases, and 3 bases lay between the germline ends. This CDR3 has 13 amino acids. Here the CDR3 reads CASSQDHYNEQFF. Written as DNA, the CDR3 is TGCGCCAGCAGCCAAGACCACTACAATGAGCAGTTCTTC.

This chain uses TRBV28 with TRBJ2-7; D is unresolved. There are 12 residues in the CDR3. V was trimmed by 3 bases and J by 6 bases, leaving 9 bases between them. Germline CDR1 and CDR2: MDHEN and SYDVKM. This CDR3 is CASSLGPIEQYF. The CDR3 DNA reads TGTGCCAGCAGTTTGGGCCCCATCGAGCAGTACTTC.

The gene calls are TRBV7-3 and TRBJ1-2, with D possibly being TRBD1 (5 bases). The CDR3 has 13 amino acids. Trimming pared 0 bases from V and 6 bases from J, leaving 8 bases between. Germline CDR1 reads SGHTA; CDR2 reads FQGTGA. CDR3 nucleotide sequence: TGTGCCAGCAGCTTAACGGGGGGGGATGGCTACACCTTC. It is translated as CASSLTGGDGYTF.

The chain is built from TRBV19 and TRBJ2-7; 15 nucleotides agree with TRBD2. Losses at the gene ends were 6 bases for V and 4 bases for J; bases not matched to a gene: 1. Germline-derived CDR1 and CDR2 are LNHDA and SQIVND (reference sequence). This CDR3 is built from 14 residues. CDR3 nucleotides: TGTGCCAGTAGGGGACTAGCGGGAGGATACGAGCAGTACTTC. Protein sequence: CASRGLAGGYEQYF. Looking up the rest from reference TRBV19 and TRBJ2-7 gives the full variable domain: DGGITQSPKYLFRKEGQNVTLSCEQNLNHDAMYWYRQDPGQGLRLIYYSQIVNDFQKGDIAEGYSVSREKKESFPLTVTSAQKNPTAFYLCASRGLAGGYEQYFGPGTRLTVT.

V is TRBV5-8 and J is TRBJ1-5; a possible D gene is TRBD1 (5 bases). The CDR3 runs 14 residues. Per the germline V gene, CDR1 is SGHTS and CDR2 is YDEGEE. V dropped 2 bases and J dropped 3 bases, with 9 bases sitting between them. As DNA, the CDR3 is TGTGCCAGCAGCTTACGACAGTACAATCAGCCCCAGCATTTT. As protein: CASSLRQYNQPQHF.

In DNA form, the CDR3 reads TGTGCCTGGACCTCGACTAGCGGGAGGGTCGGTGAGCAGTTCTTC. Amino acid sequence: CAWTSTSGRVGEQFF. The genes are TRBV30 and TRBJ2-1, with 14 bases lining up with TRBD2. Germline V gene sequence: CDR1 GTSNPN, CDR2 SVGIG (reference sequence). V was pared by 4 bases and J by 9 bases, with 8 bases of the junction left unmatched. The CDR3 covers 15 residues.

This rearrangement joins TRBV4-1 to TRBJ2-5, with TRBD1 identical over 8 bases. V lost 7 bases to trimming and J lost 2 bases; unmatched junction nucleotides: 9. CDR3 length: 15 residues. Germline CDR1 reads MGHRA; CDR2 reads YSYEKL. The CDR3 region is CASTPGQGAQETQYF. The DNA for the CDR3 is TGCGCCAGCACCCCAGGGCAGGGGGCTCAAGAGACCCAGTACTTC.